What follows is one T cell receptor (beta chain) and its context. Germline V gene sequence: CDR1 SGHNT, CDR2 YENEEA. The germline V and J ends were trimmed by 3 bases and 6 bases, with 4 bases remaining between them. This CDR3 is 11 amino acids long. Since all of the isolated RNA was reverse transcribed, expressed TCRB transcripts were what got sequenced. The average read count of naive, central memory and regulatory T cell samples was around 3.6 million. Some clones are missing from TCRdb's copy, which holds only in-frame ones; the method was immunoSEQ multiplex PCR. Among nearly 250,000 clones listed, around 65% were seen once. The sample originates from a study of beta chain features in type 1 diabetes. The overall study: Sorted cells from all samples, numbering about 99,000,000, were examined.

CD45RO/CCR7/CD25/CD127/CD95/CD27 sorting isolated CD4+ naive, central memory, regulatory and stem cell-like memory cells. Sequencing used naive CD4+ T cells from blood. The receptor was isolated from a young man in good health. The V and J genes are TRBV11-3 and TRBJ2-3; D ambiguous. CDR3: CASSLGDTQYF. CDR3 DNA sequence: TGTGCCAGCAGCTTGGGGGATACGCAGTATTTT. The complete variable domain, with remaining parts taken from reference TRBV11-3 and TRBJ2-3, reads EAGVVQSPRYKIIEKKQPVAFWCNPISGHNTLYWYLQNLGQGPELLIRYENEEAVDDSQLPKDRFSAERLKGVDSTLKIQPAELGDSAVYLCASSLGDTQYFGPGTRLTVL.